These 3 T cell receptor beta chains were sequenced from one sample in a study of cytomegalovirus exposure and HLA in healthy donors. Use of 60 Vbeta and 13 Jbeta primers characterized the PCR. The protocol was immunoSEQ multiplex PCR, while the TCRdb copy is restricted to in-frame clones and leaves out a portion. Of under 200,000 clones in the sample, about four fifths are singletons; the top ten hold around 7%. The sample consisted of PBMCs. These receptor sequences come from a male donor in good health and CMV-seropositive.

This clone has a single count. The chain is built from TRBV11-2 and TRBJ2-6, with D possibly being TRBD2 (6 bases). V lost 6 bases and J lost 0, with 12 bases in between. The CDR3 has 16 amino acids. Looked up from germline, CDR1 is SGHAT and CDR2 is FQNNGV. This chain's CDR3 is CASRILASSGANVLTF. CDR3 DNA: TGTGCCAGCAGAATACTAGCCAGCTCTGGGGCCAACGTCCTGACTTTC.

The chain combines TRBV5-1 with TRBJ2-5; the D gene is possibly TRBD2 (6 bases). The CDR3 loop spans 15 amino acids. The germline CDR1 and CDR2 sequences are SGHRS and YFSETQ. Deletions cut 0 bases from V and 7 bases from J, with 16 bases between. CDR3 nucleotides: TGCGCCAGCAGCTTGGGGGACTGGGCCAAGGGGACCCAGTACTTC. It codes for CASSLGDWAKGTQYF. Full variable domain (missing parts from reference TRBV5-1 and TRBJ2-5): KAGVTQTPRYLIKTRGQQVTLSCSPISGHRSVSWYQQTPGQGLQFLFEYFSETQRNKGNFPGRFSGRQFSNSRSEMNVSTLELGDSALYLCASSLGDWAKGTQYFGPGTRLLVL.

The chain uses TRBV5-6 and TRBJ2-5; 7 positions agree with TRBD2. Germline V lookup: CDR1 SGHDT, CDR2 YYEEEE. Trimming removed 0 bases from V and 2 bases from J; junction bases left unmatched: 10. The CDR3 spans 17 residues. The CDR3 nucleotides read TGTGCCAGCAGCTTGGTCCTTCTAGCGGAATTACAAGAGACCCAGTACTTC. Encoded protein: CASSLVLLAELQETQYF.